The clone carrying this TCR beta chain was detected only once. This sample was taken from a study of cytomegalovirus exposure and HLA in healthy donors. The assay was immunoSEQ multiplex PCR, and TCRdb's table has in-frame clones only and misses some. The table shows roughly 60,000 clones, with around 96% occurring only once. The CDR3 length is 13 residues. Germline V gene lookup returns CDR1 MDHEN and CDR2 SYDVKM. V lost 4 bases, J lost 7 bases, and 11 bases lay in between. This clonotype was sampled from a man aged 18-30 years in good health and CMV-seronegative. Source material: PBMCs. The V call is TRBV28, the J call TRBJ2-1; D not resolved. The CDR3 nucleotides are TGTGCCAGCAGTTCTTGGAGTGGGAATGAGCAGTTCTTC. Encoded protein: CASSSWSGNEQFF.